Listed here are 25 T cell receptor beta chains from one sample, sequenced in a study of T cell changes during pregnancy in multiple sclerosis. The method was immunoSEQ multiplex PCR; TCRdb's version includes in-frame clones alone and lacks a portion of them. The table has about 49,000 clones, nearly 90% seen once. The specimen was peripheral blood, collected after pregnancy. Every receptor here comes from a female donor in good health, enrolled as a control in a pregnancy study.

CDR3 amino acids: CASSEGYGELFF. The CDR3 DNA follows: TGTGCCAGCTCGGAGGGGTACGGGGAGCTGTTTTTT. This chain joins TRBV5-6 and TRBJ2-2; tentatively, D is TRBD2 (6 bases). V dropped 7 bases and J dropped 7 bases, with 11 bases sitting between them. The V gene's germline CDR1 is SGHDT and CDR2 YYEEEE. The CDR3 totals 12 residues.

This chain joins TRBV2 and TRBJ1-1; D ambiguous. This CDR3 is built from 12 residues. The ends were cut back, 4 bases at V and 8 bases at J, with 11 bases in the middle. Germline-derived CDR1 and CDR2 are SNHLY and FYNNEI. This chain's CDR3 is CASSGQAYEAFF. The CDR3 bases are TGTGCCAGCAGTGGGCAGGCGTACGAAGCTTTCTTT.

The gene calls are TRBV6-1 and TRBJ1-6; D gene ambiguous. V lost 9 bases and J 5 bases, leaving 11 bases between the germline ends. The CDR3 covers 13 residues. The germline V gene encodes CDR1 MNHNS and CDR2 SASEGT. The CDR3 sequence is CASKRANNSPLHF. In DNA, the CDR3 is TGTGCCAGTAAGAGAGCAAATAATTCACCCCTCCACTTT.

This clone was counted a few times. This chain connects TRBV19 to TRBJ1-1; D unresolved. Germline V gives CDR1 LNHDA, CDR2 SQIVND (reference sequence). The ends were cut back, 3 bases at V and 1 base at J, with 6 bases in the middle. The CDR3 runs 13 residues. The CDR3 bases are TGTGCCAGTAGTATTTCCAGGAACACTGAAGCTTTCTTT. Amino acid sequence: CASSISRNTEAFF.

CDR3 DNA sequence: TGCGCCAGCAGCTTGGACCCGGCGGGACTCAATGGAAACACCATATATTTT. Translation gives CASSLDPAGLNGNTIYF. The rearrangement joins TRBV5-1 to TRBJ1-3, with D possibly TRBD1 on 5 matching bases. V was clipped by 0 bases and J by 3 bases, with 16 bases between them. Germline values: CDR1 SGHRS, CDR2 YFSETQ. The CDR3 sequence is 17 residues long.

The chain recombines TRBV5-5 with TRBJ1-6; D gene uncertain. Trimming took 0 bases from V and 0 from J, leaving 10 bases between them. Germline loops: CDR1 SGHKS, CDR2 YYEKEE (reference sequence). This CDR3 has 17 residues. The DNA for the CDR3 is TGTGCCAGCAGCTTGGCCTTCCGGAGCTCCTATAATTCACCCCTCCACTTT. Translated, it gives CASSLAFRSSYNSPLHF.

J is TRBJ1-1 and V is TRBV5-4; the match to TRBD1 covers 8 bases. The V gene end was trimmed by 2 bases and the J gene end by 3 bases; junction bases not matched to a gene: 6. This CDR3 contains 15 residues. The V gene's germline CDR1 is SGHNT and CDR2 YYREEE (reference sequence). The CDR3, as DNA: TGTGCCAGCAGCTTATACAGGGGGGGGTACACTGAAGCTTTCTTT. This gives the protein CASSLYRGGYTEAFF. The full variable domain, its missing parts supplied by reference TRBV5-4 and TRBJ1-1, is ETGVTQSPTHLIKTRGQQVTLRCSSQSGHNTVSWYQQALGQGPQFIFQYYREEENGRGNFPPRFSGLQFPNYSSELNVNALELDDSALYLCASSLYRGGYTEAFFGQGTRLTVV.

The CDR3 nucleotides read TGTGCCAGCAGTTACGGTCAGGTATTCAACACCGGGGAGCTGTTTTTT. This translates into CASSYGQVFNTGELFF. The J gene is TRBJ2-2, the V gene TRBV6-5; no clear D. The CDR3 sequence is 16 residues long. Germline V CDR1 and CDR2: MNHEY, SVGAGI. Trimming pared 2 bases from V and 2 bases from J, leaving 12 bases between.

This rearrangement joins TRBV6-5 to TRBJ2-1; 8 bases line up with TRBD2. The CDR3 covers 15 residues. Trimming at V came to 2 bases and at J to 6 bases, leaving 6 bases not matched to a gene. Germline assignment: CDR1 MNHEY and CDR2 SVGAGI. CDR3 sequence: CASSYGGLGSNEQFF. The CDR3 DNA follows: TGTGCCAGCAGTTACGGGGGACTAGGCAGCAATGAGCAGTTCTTC.

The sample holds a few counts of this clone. CDR3 nucleotides: TGTGCCAGCAGTGAAATTATGGGGGGCACCGGGGAGCTGTTTTTT. Translated, it gives CASSEIMGGTGELFF. This chain uses TRBV6-1 with TRBJ2-2; weak D call: TRBD2 (6 bases). The CDR3 contains 15 residues. V lost 2 bases and J lost 4, with 11 bases in between. The germline gives CDR1 MNHNS, CDR2 SASEGT.

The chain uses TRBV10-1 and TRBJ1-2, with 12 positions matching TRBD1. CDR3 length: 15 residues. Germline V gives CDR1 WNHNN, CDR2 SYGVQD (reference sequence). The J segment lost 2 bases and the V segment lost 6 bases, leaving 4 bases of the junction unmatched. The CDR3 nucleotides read TGCGCCAGCAGGGTGGGGACAGGGGGCAACTATGGCTACACCTTC. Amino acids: CASRVGTGGNYGYTF.

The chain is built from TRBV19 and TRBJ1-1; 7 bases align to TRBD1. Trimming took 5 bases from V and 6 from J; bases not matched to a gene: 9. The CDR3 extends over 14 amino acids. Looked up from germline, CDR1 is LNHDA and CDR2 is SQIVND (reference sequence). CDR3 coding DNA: TGTGCCAGTAGTCCGTGGACAGGTTCAGCTGAAGCTTTCTTT. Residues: CASSPWTGSAEAFF.

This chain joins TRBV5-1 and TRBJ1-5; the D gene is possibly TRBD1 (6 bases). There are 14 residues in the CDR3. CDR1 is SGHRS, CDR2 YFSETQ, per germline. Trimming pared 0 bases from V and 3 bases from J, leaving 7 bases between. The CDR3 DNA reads TGCGCCAGCAGCTTGGGACAGGCCAATCAGCCCCAGCATTTT. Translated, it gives CASSLGQANQPQHF.

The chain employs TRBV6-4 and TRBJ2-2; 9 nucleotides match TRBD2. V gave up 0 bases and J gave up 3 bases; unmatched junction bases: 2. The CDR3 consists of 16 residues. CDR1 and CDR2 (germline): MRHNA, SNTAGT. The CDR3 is CASSDSRGGDTGELFF. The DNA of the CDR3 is TGTGCCAGCAGTGACTCGCGGGGGGGGGACACCGGGGAGCTGTTTTTT.

The CDR3 protein is CASSVAGSTDTQYF. As DNA, the CDR3 is TGTGCCAGCAGCGTAGCGGGAAGCACAGATACGCAGTATTTT. The chain combines TRBV9 with TRBJ2-3; D perhaps matches TRBD2 (5 bases). V gave up 0 bases and J gave up 0 bases, with 5 bases separating them. This CDR3 is 14 amino acids long. Per germline, CDR1 SGDLS and CDR2 YYNGEE.

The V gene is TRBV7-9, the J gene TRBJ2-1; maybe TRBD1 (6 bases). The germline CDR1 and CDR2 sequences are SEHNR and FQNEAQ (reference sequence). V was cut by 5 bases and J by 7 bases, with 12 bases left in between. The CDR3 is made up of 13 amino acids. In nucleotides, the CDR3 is TGTGCCAGCAGCCATCCGAGGGGGAATGAGCAGTTCTTC. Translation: CASSHPRGNEQFF.

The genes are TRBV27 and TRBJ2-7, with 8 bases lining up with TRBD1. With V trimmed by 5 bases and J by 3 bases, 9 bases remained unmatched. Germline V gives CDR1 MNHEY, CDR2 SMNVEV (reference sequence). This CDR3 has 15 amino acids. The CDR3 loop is CASSPRDRTYYEQYF. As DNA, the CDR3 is TGTGCCAGCAGTCCCCGGGACAGGACCTACTACGAGCAGTACTTC.

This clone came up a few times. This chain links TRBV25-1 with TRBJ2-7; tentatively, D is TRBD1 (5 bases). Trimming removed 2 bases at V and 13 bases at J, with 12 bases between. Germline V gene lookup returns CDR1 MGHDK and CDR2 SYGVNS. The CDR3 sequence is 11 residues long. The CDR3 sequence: CASSETGGSYF. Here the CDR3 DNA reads TGTGCCAGCAGTGAAACAGGTGGAAGTTACTTC.

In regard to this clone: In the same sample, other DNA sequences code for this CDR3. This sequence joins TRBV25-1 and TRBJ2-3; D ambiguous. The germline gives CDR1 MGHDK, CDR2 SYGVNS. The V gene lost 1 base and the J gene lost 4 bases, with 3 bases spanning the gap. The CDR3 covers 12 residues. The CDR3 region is CASSESADTQYF. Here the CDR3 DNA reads TGTGCCAGCAGTGAATCGGCAGATACGCAGTATTTT.

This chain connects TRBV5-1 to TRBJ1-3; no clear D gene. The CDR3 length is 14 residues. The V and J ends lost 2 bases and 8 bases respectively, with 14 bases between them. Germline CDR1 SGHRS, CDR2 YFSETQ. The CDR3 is CASSLGGFPDTIYF. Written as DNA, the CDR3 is TGCGCCAGCAGCTTAGGAGGGTTCCCGGACACCATATATTTT.

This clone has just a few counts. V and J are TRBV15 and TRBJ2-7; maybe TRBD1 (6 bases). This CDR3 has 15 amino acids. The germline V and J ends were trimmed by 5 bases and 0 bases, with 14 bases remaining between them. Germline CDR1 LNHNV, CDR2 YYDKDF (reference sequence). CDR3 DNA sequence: TGTGCCACCAGCCTGCGGACAGATAGCTCCTACGAGCAGTACTTC. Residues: CATSLRTDSSYEQYF. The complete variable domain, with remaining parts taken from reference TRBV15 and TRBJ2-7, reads DAMVIQNPRYQVTQFGKPVTLSCSQTLNHNVMYWYQQKSSQAPKLLFHYYDKDFNNEADTPDNFQSRRPNTSFCFLDIRSPGLGDTAMYLCATSLRTDSSYEQYFGPGTRLTVT.

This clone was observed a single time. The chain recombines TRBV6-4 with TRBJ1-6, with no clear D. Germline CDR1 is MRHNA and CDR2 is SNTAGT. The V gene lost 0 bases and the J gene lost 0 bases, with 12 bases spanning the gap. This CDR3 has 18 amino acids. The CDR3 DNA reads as TGTGCCAGCAGTGACTCTAGGGCGGGAAGCTCCTATAATTCACCCCTCCACTTT. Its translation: CASSDSRAGSSYNSPLHF.

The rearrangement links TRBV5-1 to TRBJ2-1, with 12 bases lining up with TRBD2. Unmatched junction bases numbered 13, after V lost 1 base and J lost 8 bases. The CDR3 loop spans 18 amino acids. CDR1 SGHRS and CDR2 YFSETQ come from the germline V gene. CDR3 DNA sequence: TGCGCCAGCAGCTTGTTTTTGAAACCGGGACTAGCGGGTTATGAGCAGTTCTTC. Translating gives CASSLFLKPGLAGYEQFF.

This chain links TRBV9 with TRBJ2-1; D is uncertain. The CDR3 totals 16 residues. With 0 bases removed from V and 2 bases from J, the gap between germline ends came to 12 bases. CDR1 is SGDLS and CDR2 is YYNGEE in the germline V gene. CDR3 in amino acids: CASSVGQLHPYNEQFF. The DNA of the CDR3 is TGTGCCAGCAGCGTAGGCCAACTTCATCCCTACAATGAGCAGTTCTTC.

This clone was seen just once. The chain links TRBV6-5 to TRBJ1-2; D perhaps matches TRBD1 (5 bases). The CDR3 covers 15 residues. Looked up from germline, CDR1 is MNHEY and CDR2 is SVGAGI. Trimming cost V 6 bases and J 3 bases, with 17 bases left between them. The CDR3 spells CASRPSAGSDYGYTF. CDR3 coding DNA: TGTGCCAGCAGGCCTTCGGCAGGGTCGGACTATGGCTACACCTTC.